The 29 T cell receptor beta chains below come from one sample, sequenced in a study of neoadjuvant anti-PD-1 for oral cavity cancer. As for time point: after neoadjuvant nivolumab, at surgical resection. TCRdb's table, derived via immunoSEQ multiplex PCR, lists solely in-frame clones and lacks some. The repertoire holds 15,000 or so clones, with about 77% as singletons. Sequenced material: PBMCs, taken after nivolumab (anti-PD-1) treatment. The receptors originated from a person between 35 and 79 years old with oral cavity squamous cell carcinoma.

The chain has TRBV5-1 and TRBJ2-7; 14 bases are a match to TRBD2. The length of the CDR3 is 15 residues. Per the germline V gene, CDR1 is SGHRS and CDR2 is YFSETQ. With 5 bases clipped from V and 2 bases from J, the junction kept 3 bases outside the gene matches. The CDR3 nucleotides read TGCGCCAGCAGGGGACTAGCGGGAGTAGCCTACGAGCAGTACTTC. Residues: CASRGLAGVAYEQYF.

This clone was detected only a few times. The chain joins TRBV5-6 to TRBJ1-6; no reliable D call. Trimming took 1 base from V and 0 from J, leaving 11 bases between them. CDR3 length: 17 amino acids. Germline lookup yields CDR1 SGHDT and CDR2 YYEEEE. CDR3 in DNA: TGTGCCAGCAGCTTGTATAGGCAGAGCTCCTATAATTCACCCCTCCACTTT. It specifies CASSLYRQSSYNSPLHF.

The chain employs TRBV4-2 and TRBJ2-7; D may be TRBD1 (5 bases). This CDR3 contains 15 residues. V shed 0 bases and J shed 1 base, with 10 bases lying between them. Germline V gene sequence: CDR1 LGHNA, CDR2 YNFKEQ. The CDR3 sequence is CASSQDREISYEQYF. For the CDR3, the DNA is TGTGCCAGCAGCCAAGACAGGGAAATTTCCTACGAGCAGTACTTC.

CDR3 coding DNA: TGTGCCAGCAGCTTATACGGGGACAACTATGGCTACACCTTC. It is translated as CASSLYGDNYGYTF. The chain has TRBV7-2 and TRBJ1-2; D is possibly TRBD1 (5 bases). Germline V gene sequence: CDR1 SGHTA, CDR2 FQGNSA. Trimming left V 2 bases short and J 2 bases short, with 9 bases between. This CDR3 is built from 14 residues.

This clone has just a few counts. The rearrangement joins TRBV10-3 to TRBJ2-5, with 7 bases lining up with TRBD1. The CDR3 loop spans 13 amino acids. After removal of 4 bases from V and 2 bases from J, the junction contained 1 base not matched to a gene. CDR1 is ENHRY and CDR2 is SYGVKD in the germline V gene. CDR3 DNA sequence: TGTGCCATCAGTGGACAGGGTCAAGAGACCCAGTACTTC. Encoded protein: CAISGQGQETQYF.

The J gene is TRBJ1-1, the V gene TRBV13; 7 nucleotides align to TRBD1. With V trimmed by 5 bases and J by 3 bases, 9 bases remained unmatched. This CDR3 is 15 amino acids long. The germline V gene encodes CDR1 PRHDT and CDR2 FYEKMQ (reference sequence). The CDR3 DNA sequence: TGTGCCAGCAGCAACCGGGGACAGTTAGACACTGAAGCTTTCTTT. It translates to CASSNRGQLDTEAFF.

CDR3 sequence reads: CASSIGRAVRLNEQFF. Written as DNA, the CDR3 is TGTGCCAGTAGTATAGGCCGGGCGGTGCGTCTGAATGAGCAGTTCTTC. The V gene is TRBV19, the J gene TRBJ2-1; no firm D call. The CDR3 has 16 amino acids. Trimming stripped 1 base from V and 7 bases from J, with 17 bases between. Germline V CDR1 and CDR2: LNHDA, SQIVND (reference sequence). The variable domain in full, completed from reference TRBV19 and TRBJ2-1, reads DGGITQSPKYLFRKEGQNVTLSCEQNLNHDAMYWYRQDPGQGLRLIYYSQIVNDFQKGDIAEGYSVSREKKESFPLTVTSAQKNPTAFYLCASSIGRAVRLNEQFFGPGTRLTVL.

CDR3 region: CASSERGAYEQYF. In DNA, the CDR3 is TGTGCCAGCAGTGAACGGGGGGCCTACGAGCAGTACTTC. This chain uses TRBV28 with TRBJ2-7, with 7 bases identical to TRBD2. The CDR3 covers 13 residues. The junction had 3 bases not matched to a gene; V was cut back by 5 bases and J by 2 bases. Germline V gene lookup returns CDR1 MDHEN and CDR2 SYDVKM.

CDR3 residues: CASRADRGGQPQHF. CDR3 bases: TGTGCCAGCAGAGCCGACAGGGGGGGTCAGCCCCAGCATTTT. The rearrangement joins TRBV2 to TRBJ1-5; 9 nucleotides match TRBD1. Germline V gene lookup returns CDR1 SNHLY and CDR2 FYNNEI. J gave up 6 bases and V 6 bases, and 6 bases lay outside the gene matches. The CDR3 covers 14 residues.

Here the CDR3 DNA reads TGTGCCAGCAGTTATGGAGGGAATAATGAAAAACTGTTTTTT. Residues: CASSYGGNNEKLFF. The chain carries TRBV2 and TRBJ1-4; D gene ambiguous. Between the trimmed V and J ends, which lost 5 bases and 4 bases, there was a span of 11 bases. The length of the CDR3 is 14 residues. Germline CDR1 is SNHLY and CDR2 is FYNNEI.

A single count supports this clone. The CDR3 region is CASRQTVQNTEAFF. In DNA, the CDR3 is TGTGCCAGCAGGCAGACAGTGCAGAACACTGAAGCTTTCTTT. The chain joins TRBV11-1 to TRBJ1-1, with TRBD1 as a possible D gene (5 bases). V lost 6 bases to trimming and J lost 1 base, with 12 bases between them. Germline-derived CDR1 and CDR2 are SGHAT and FQDESV (reference sequence). CDR3 length: 14 amino acids. The whole variable domain, filled in from reference TRBV11-1 and TRBJ1-1, reads EAEVAQSPRYKITEKSQAVAFWCDPISGHATLYWYRQILGQGPELLVQFQDESVVDDSQLPKDRFSAERLKGVDSTLKIQPAELGDSAMYLCASRQTVQNTEAFFGQGTRLTVV.

This chain connects TRBV2 to TRBJ2-4; D call uncertain. The CDR3 spans 12 residues. CDR1 and CDR2 (germline): SNHLY, FYNNEI. Trimming stripped 6 bases from V and 9 bases from J, with 12 bases between. The CDR3 bases are TGTGCCAGCAGGTCCCAGTCAGGCATTCAGTACTTC. Its translation is CASRSQSGIQYF.

V usage is TRBV5-1 and J usage is TRBJ2-5; D remains unclear. Gene TRBJ2-7 matches the end of the DNA better, so the J call may be wrong. The germline CDR1 and CDR2 sequences are SGHRS and YFSETQ. The CDR3 covers 13 residues. The CDR3 nucleotides read TGCGCCAGCAGCTTTACAGCATTCTACGAGCAGTACTTC. Amino acid sequence: CASSFTAFYEQYF.

The chain joins TRBV28 to TRBJ1-5; D remains ambiguous. Germline V gene data show CDR1 as MDHEN and CDR2 as SYDVKM. The CDR3 runs 16 residues. V dropped 5 bases and J dropped 3 bases, with 17 bases sitting between them. The CDR3 is CASSPHSSANNQPQHF. The CDR3 coding sequence is TGTGCCAGCAGTCCCCATAGTTCGGCAAACAATCAGCCCCAGCATTTT.

This clone was counted a single time. Here the CDR3 DNA reads TGCGCCAGCAGCTTGGTGGGGCCCTCTGGAAACACCATATATTTT. Protein product: CASSLVGPSGNTIYF. The chain combines TRBV5-1 with TRBJ1-3; TRBD1 might be the D (5 bases). The V end lost 0 bases, the J end lost 0 bases, and 7 bases lay between the germline ends. Germline V gene data show CDR1 as SGHRS and CDR2 as YFSETQ. The CDR3 has 15 amino acids.

The gene calls are TRBV2 and TRBJ1-1; D may be TRBD1 (5 bases). The CDR3 is 16 amino acids. Trimming removed 6 bases at V and 2 bases at J, with 19 bases between. CDR1 is SNHLY and CDR2 is FYNNEI in the germline V gene. CDR3 loop: CASRVSGRRTNTEAFF. The CDR3 DNA reads as TGTGCCAGCAGGGTTTCAGGGAGGAGAACCAACACTGAAGCTTTCTTT.

This clone was observed a handful of times. The chain employs TRBV5-1 and TRBJ2-2; 10 nucleotides align to TRBD2. The J segment lost 2 bases and the V segment lost 3 bases, leaving 4 bases of the junction unmatched. The CDR3 is 16 residues long. The germline gives CDR1 SGHRS, CDR2 YFSETQ. The CDR3 loop reads CASSSASGGNTGELFF. In nucleotides, the CDR3 is TGCGCCAGCAGCTCCGCTAGCGGGGGTAACACCGGGGAGCTGTTTTTT.

The chain recombines TRBV19 with TRBJ1-2; 10 bases line up with TRBD1. V lost 3 bases to trimming and J lost 3 bases; unmatched junction nucleotides: 1. Per germline, CDR1 LNHDA and CDR2 SQIVND (reference sequence). The CDR3 length is 14 residues. The DNA for the CDR3 is TGTGCCAGTAGTATCGGACAGGGGGACTATGGCTACACCTTC. It specifies CASSIGQGDYGYTF.

This clone was observed once. The gene calls are TRBV7-9 and TRBJ1-1, with D uncertain. CDR3 length: 14 amino acids. With 6 bases removed from V and 2 bases from J, the gap between germline ends came to 13 bases. CDR1 is SEHNR, CDR2 FQNEAQ, per germline (reference sequence). The CDR3 DNA reads as TGTGCCAGCAGTTTGATCAATGCTAACACTGAAGCTTTCTTT. It codes for CASSLINANTEAFF.

V is TRBV30 and J is TRBJ1-2, with TRBD1 as a possible D gene (6 bases). CDR1 is GTSNPN and CDR2 is SVGIG in the germline V gene (reference sequence). The germline V and J ends were trimmed by 7 bases and 3 bases, with 18 bases remaining between them. This CDR3 region has 14 residues. The CDR3 region is CAFFGGIGYYGYTF. The CDR3 DNA reads as TGTGCCTTTTTCGGGGGCATAGGCTACTATGGCTACACCTTC.

J is TRBJ2-2 and V is TRBV5-4, with 7 bases fitting TRBD1. J gave up 6 bases and V 2 bases, and 4 bases lay outside the gene matches. Germline CDR1 reads SGHNT; CDR2 reads YYREEE (reference sequence). This CDR3 is 14 amino acids long. DNA for the CDR3: TGTGCCAGCAGCTTCACAGGGGCCCCCGGGGAGCTGTTTTTT. Translating gives CASSFTGAPGELFF.

The chain combines TRBV29-1 with TRBJ2-2; D is perhaps TRBD2 (5 bases). The CDR3 runs to 13 residues. Trimming removed 4 bases from V and 2 bases from J, with 8 bases in between. CDR1 SQVTM and CDR2 ANQGSEA come from the germline V gene. The DNA of the CDR3 is TGCAGCGTTGCAGGACTCAACACCGGGGAGCTGTTTTTT. Translation: CSVAGLNTGELFF.

The chain employs TRBV6-5 and TRBJ2-2; D perhaps matches TRBD2 (5 bases). The V gene's germline CDR1 is MNHEY and CDR2 SVGAGI. Trimming took 2 bases from V and 1 from J, leaving 11 bases between them. The CDR3 contains 16 residues. The CDR3 DNA reads as TGTGCCAGCAGTTACACTGTGGGAGAGAACACCGGGGAGCTGTTTTTT. It encodes CASSYTVGENTGELFF.

V and J are TRBV11-2 and TRBJ1-1; 7 bases agree with TRBD1. J was trimmed by 5 bases and V by 4 bases; bases with no gene match: 4. The CDR3 runs 13 residues. Germline assignment: CDR1 SGHAT and CDR2 FQNNGV. The CDR3 nucleotides are TGTGCCAGCAGCTCGGACAGGTCGACTGAAGCTTTCTTT. Its protein product is CASSSDRSTEAFF. The entire variable domain, with the rest obtained from reference TRBV11-2 and TRBJ1-1, is as follows: EAGVAQSPRYKIIEKRQSVAFWCNPISGHATLYWYQQILGQGPKLLIQFQNNGVVDDSQLPKDRFSAERLKGVDSTLKIQPAKLEDSAVYLCASSSDRSTEAFFGQGTRLTVV.

This chain uses TRBV28 with TRBJ2-7, with a weak D call TRBD1 (6 bases). The CDR3 has 11 amino acids. CDR1 MDHEN and CDR2 SYDVKM come from the germline V gene. The germline V and J ends were trimmed by 10 bases and 1 base, with 8 bases remaining between them. The CDR3 here is CATDSSYEQYF. In DNA, the CDR3 is TGTGCCACGGACAGTTCCTACGAGCAGTACTTC.

V gene TRBV2 combines with J gene TRBJ2-6; the D gene could be TRBD1 or TRBD2 (5 bases each). Looked up from germline, CDR1 is SNHLY and CDR2 is FYNNEI. Deletions cut 3 bases from V and 3 bases from J, with 15 bases between. The CDR3 sequence is 17 residues long. CDR3 loop: CASSEWGMYGGANVLTF. The CDR3 DNA is TGTGCCAGCAGTGAGTGGGGGATGTACGGTGGGGCCAACGTCCTGACTTTC.

The chain has TRBV10-2 and TRBJ1-2; possible D gene TRBD1, 6 bases. Trimming stripped 1 base from V and 4 bases from J, with 13 bases between. The CDR3 consists of 15 residues. Germline-derived CDR1 and CDR2 are WSHSY and SAAADI. Here the CDR3 reads CASSELLGASYGYTF. Here the CDR3 DNA reads TGCGCCAGCAGTGAGTTATTGGGGGCGAGCTATGGCTACACCTTC.

This chain uses TRBV9 with TRBJ2-3, with D unresolved. The CDR3 covers 14 residues. From germline, CDR1 is SGDLS and CDR2 YYNGEE. V lost 0 bases and J lost 3, with 8 bases in between. CDR3 in amino acids: CASSVAVETDTQYF. The CDR3 DNA follows: TGTGCCAGCAGCGTAGCTGTAGAAACAGATACGCAGTATTTT.

As DNA, the CDR3 is TGTGCCAGCAGTCTCCAGGGAACGGGAAATGAAAAACTGTTTTTT. Translating gives CASSLQGTGNEKLFF. The V and J genes are TRBV2 and TRBJ1-4; the D gene is possibly TRBD1 (5 bases). Germline lookup yields CDR1 SNHLY and CDR2 FYNNEI. The CDR3 spans 15 residues. The V end was cut by 5 bases, the J end by 5 bases, with 15 bases between.